This T cell receptor beta chain emerged from a study of T cell responses to AZD1222 COVID-19 vaccine. The length of the CDR3 is 15 residues. Trimming at V came to 6 bases and at J to 0 bases, leaving 3 bases not matched to a gene. Germline V CDR1 and CDR2: MNHEY, SVGAGI. Clones were sequenced by immunoSEQ multiplex PCR, and TCRdb holds only the in-frame ones, with some missing. The sample has roughly 110,000 clones; 80% to 90% are singletons. The sample consisted of peripheral blood, taken on day 0 of AZD1222 vaccination. The TCR was taken from an adult in good health. The chain recombines TRBV6-5 with TRBJ1-4, with 8 positions matching TRBD1. This CDR3 is CASRAQGATNEKLFF. The CDR3, as DNA: TGTGCCAGCAGAGCACAGGGGGCAACTAATGAAAAACTGTTTTTT.